What follows are 8 T cell receptor beta chains derived from one specimen sequenced in a study of blood T cell repertoires in COVID-19. Assay used: immunoSEQ multiplex PCR; TCRdb lists only in-frame clones, some missing. The sample lists some 180,000 clones, about four fifths occurring once. The sequencing sample was made of peripheral blood. These receptors were taken from a human donor in a cohort sampled during active COVID-19.

This clone was counted between two and nine times. The chain uses TRBV19 and TRBJ1-3; D not certain. V lost 7 bases, J lost 4 bases, and 5 bases lay in between. CDR3 size: 11 residues. In germline, CDR1 is LNHDA, CDR2 SQIVND (reference sequence). CDR3 sequence: CASTLGNTIYF. The DNA for the CDR3 is TGTGCCAGTACCCTCGGAAACACCATATATTTT. Filled out from reference TRBV19 and TRBJ1-3, the complete variable domain reads DGGITQSPKYLFRKEGQNVTLSCEQNLNHDAMYWYRQDPGQGLRLIYYSQIVNDFQKGDIAEGYSVSREKKESFPLTVTSAQKNPTAFYLCASTLGNTIYFGEGSWLTVV.

V and J are TRBV7-2 and TRBJ1-1; no clear D gene. The CDR3 totals 13 residues. Deletions cut 7 bases from V and 11 bases from J, with 20 bases between. Germline V gives CDR1 SGHTA, CDR2 FQGNSA. CDR3 amino acids: CASIQRTKVVAFF. CDR3 in DNA: TGTGCCAGCATCCAGCGAACAAAGGTGGTGGCTTTCTTT.

The CDR3 protein is CASSFPTRVSEAFF. The CDR3 DNA reads as TGTGCCAGCAGTTTTCCTACGAGAGTCTCTGAAGCTTTCTTT. V and J are TRBV28 and TRBJ1-1, with D unresolved. CDR3 length equals 14 residues. Germline CDR1 MDHEN, CDR2 SYDVKM. Trimming cost V 3 bases and J 6 bases, with 14 bases left between them.

In this sample, this clone turned up a few times. This sequence joins TRBV9 and TRBJ1-1, with D possibly being TRBD1 (5 bases). The length of the CDR3 is 15 residues. V was cut by 4 bases and J by 3 bases, with 16 bases left in between. Germline-derived CDR1 and CDR2 are SGDLS and YYNGEE. CDR3 region: CASSHSRVMDTEAFF. The DNA of the CDR3 is TGTGCCAGCAGCCATTCCAGGGTCATGGACACTGAAGCTTTCTTT. Full variable domain (rest looked up from reference TRBV9 and TRBJ1-1): DSGVTQTPKHLITATGQRVTLRCSPRSGDLSVYWYQQSLDQGLQFLIQYYNGEERAKGNILERFSAQQFPDLHSELNLSSLELGDSALYFCASSHSRVMDTEAFFGQGTRLTVV.

The J gene is TRBJ2-7, the V gene TRBV20-1, with D hard to call. V was clipped by 3 bases and J by 2 bases, with 5 bases between them. This CDR3 is built from 11 residues. Germline V gene sequence: CDR1 DFQATT, CDR2 SNEGSKA (reference sequence). Here the CDR3 reads CSASATYEQYF. The DNA of the CDR3 is TGCAGTGCTAGCGCTACCTACGAGCAGTACTTC.

A single count supports this clone. The chain couples TRBV19 to TRBJ2-7; weak D call: TRBD2 (6 bases). The length of the CDR3 is 15 residues. V was trimmed by 6 bases and J by 1 base, leaving 16 bases between them. Looked up from germline, CDR1 is LNHDA and CDR2 is SQIVND (reference sequence). The CDR3 region has the DNA TGTGCCAGTAGGCGCGGGGACGCGTTATCCTACGAGCAGTACTTC. Residues: CASRRGDALSYEQYF.

The chain joins TRBV7-2 to TRBJ2-2; TRBD2 agrees at 8 bases. After removal of 2 bases from V and 6 bases from J, the junction contained 5 bases not matched to a gene. The CDR3 totals 15 residues. Germline V gene sequence: CDR1 SGHTA, CDR2 FQGNSA. The CDR3 here is CASSLRGLVSGELFF. The DNA for the CDR3 is TGTGCCAGCAGCTTAAGGGGACTAGTTTCCGGGGAGCTGTTTTTT.

The gene calls are TRBV7-9 and TRBJ2-7, with 10 positions matching TRBD1. Losses at the gene ends were 5 bases for V and 2 bases for J; bases not matched to a gene: 6. Germline V gene sequence: CDR1 SEHNR, CDR2 FQNEAQ (reference sequence). There are 15 residues in the CDR3. The CDR3: CASSPGQGFTYEQYF. CDR3 bases: TGTGCCAGCAGCCCGGGACAGGGGTTTACCTACGAGCAGTACTTC. The whole variable domain, filled in from reference TRBV7-9 and TRBJ2-7, reads DTGVSQNPRHKITKRGQNVTFRCDPISEHNRLYWYRQTLGQGPEFLTYFQNEAQLEKSRLLSDRFSAERPKGSFSTLEIQRTEQGDSAMYLCASSPGQGFTYEQYFGPGTRLTVT.